Listed below are T cell receptor beta chains from one sample, sequenced in a study of CD8+ T cells in alopecia areata. Repertoires were generated with immunoSEQ multiplex PCR, while TCRdb's copy carries only in-frame clones and drops some. The sample holds 80,000 to 100,000 clones, more than 35% seen once. Specimen: CD4+ T cells sorted from blood. The receptors stem from a human donor with alopecia areata. Both conserved end residues are part of each CDR3. A D gene is named only where the DNA matches it firmly.

v_call: TRBV12-5; j_call: TRBJ2-3; d_call: TRBD2; cdr3_aa: CASGSGLADDKGAQYF
v_call: TRBV9; j_call: TRBJ2-3; d_call: .; cdr3_aa: CASSVQGIGIPDTQYF
v_call: TRBV7-8; j_call: TRBJ2-3; d_call: TRBD2; cdr3_aa: CASSPRVAGDTDTQYF
v_call: TRBV29-1; j_call: TRBJ2-1; d_call: .; cdr3_aa: CSVGSFHGNEQFF
v_call: TRBV15; j_call: TRBJ2-3; d_call: .; cdr3_aa: CATSTRRGSTDTQYF
v_call: TRBV27; j_call: TRBJ2-1; d_call: .; cdr3_aa: CASSLIPGGRVNEQFF
v_call: TRBV29-1; j_call: TRBJ2-2; d_call: TRBD2; cdr3_aa: CSAKGTSGGITGELFF
v_call: TRBV20-1; j_call: TRBJ2-1; d_call: .; cdr3_aa: CSARYNEQFF
v_call: TRBV29-1; j_call: TRBJ1-1; d_call: TRBD1; cdr3_aa: CSAGQAVNTEAFF
v_call: TRBV7-2; j_call: TRBJ2-3; d_call: .; cdr3_aa: CASSELATSTDTQYF
v_call: TRBV4-2; j_call: TRBJ2-7; d_call: TRBD2; cdr3_aa: CASSQIRGDSYEQYF
v_call: TRBV5-1; j_call: TRBJ1-2; d_call: .; cdr3_aa: CASSLAISGRYGYTF
v_call: TRBV29-1; j_call: TRBJ2-3; d_call: .; cdr3_aa: CSVVGRLTDTQYF
v_call: TRBV27; j_call: TRBJ1-6; d_call: .; cdr3_aa: CASSLRQLRPLHF
v_call: TRBV5-4; j_call: TRBJ2-1; d_call: TRBD2; cdr3_aa: CASSPVTSGSNEQFF
v_call: TRBV29-1; j_call: TRBJ1-3; d_call: .; cdr3_aa: CSVEPRNGNTIYF
v_call: TRBV5-1; j_call: TRBJ1-5; d_call: .; cdr3_aa: CASSERGNQPQHF
v_call: TRBV6-6; j_call: TRBJ1-2; d_call: .; cdr3_aa: CASSPRDGGGYTF
v_call: TRBV5-6; j_call: TRBJ1-3; d_call: .; cdr3_aa: CASSFTGPGNTIYF
v_call: TRBV29-1; j_call: TRBJ2-3; d_call: .; cdr3_aa: CSAIRFTDTQYF
v_call: TRBV7-8; j_call: TRBJ1-2; d_call: .; cdr3_aa: CASSLARVRISYGYTF
v_call: TRBV30; j_call: TRBJ2-7; d_call: TRBD1; cdr3_aa: CAWGTGTFYEQYF
v_call: TRBV28; j_call: TRBJ1-5; d_call: .; cdr3_aa: CASSQSDQPQHF
v_call: TRBV10-3; j_call: TRBJ2-3; d_call: TRBD2; cdr3_aa: CATTAGGGAADTQYF
v_call: TRBV14; j_call: TRBJ1-2; d_call: .; cdr3_aa: CASSQAAVGYGYTF
v_call: TRBV27; j_call: TRBJ2-7; d_call: .; cdr3_aa: CASSTRPTYEQYF
v_call: TRBV27; j_call: TRBJ2-1; d_call: TRBD2; cdr3_aa: CASSTLAGSNEQFF
v_call: TRBV5-1; j_call: TRBJ2-5; d_call: TRBD1; cdr3_aa: CASSYSGQKETQYF
v_call: TRBV10-3; j_call: TRBJ2-3; d_call: .; cdr3_aa: CAISPRSLDTQYF
v_call: TRBV5-1; j_call: TRBJ2-3; d_call: TRBD2; cdr3_aa: CASSLRVTSGRNTDTQYF
v_call: TRBV28; j_call: TRBJ2-7; d_call: TRBD1; cdr3_aa: CASSLPTLKDRAYEQYF
v_call: TRBV15; j_call: TRBJ2-1; d_call: TRBD1; cdr3_aa: CATSGRDRVNEQFF
v_call: TRBV28; j_call: TRBJ1-1; d_call: TRBD1; cdr3_aa: CASTPTGGPEAFF
v_call: TRBV27; j_call: TRBJ2-7; d_call: TRBD1; cdr3_aa: CASSFGTGVYEQYF
v_call: TRBV7-2; j_call: TRBJ2-5; d_call: .; cdr3_aa: CASRPRTNQETQYF
v_call: TRBV10-2; j_call: TRBJ2-7; d_call: .; cdr3_aa: CASSEMGGEQYF
v_call: TRBV29-1; j_call: TRBJ1-5; d_call: .; cdr3_aa: CSVGGGGNQPQHF
v_call: TRBV28; j_call: TRBJ1-5; d_call: TRBD1; cdr3_aa: CASSRGTGPSSPQHF
v_call: TRBV5-1; j_call: TRBJ1-2; d_call: .; cdr3_aa: CASSLVQGLNYGYTF
v_call: TRBV21-1; j_call: TRBJ1-2; d_call: .; cdr3_aa: CASSKAHWTYGYTF
v_call: TRBV28; j_call: TRBJ2-5; d_call: TRBD2; cdr3_aa: CASSFGLAGVQTQYF
v_call: TRBV28; j_call: TRBJ2-2; d_call: .; cdr3_aa: CASSLQGRVGELFF
v_call: TRBV6-1; j_call: TRBJ2-7; d_call: .; cdr3_aa: CASSEPFRKGPYEQYF
v_call: TRBV28; j_call: TRBJ1-1; d_call: .; cdr3_aa: CASSPSRGNTEAFF
v_call: TRBV5-1; j_call: TRBJ1-1; d_call: .; cdr3_aa: CASGVGENTEAFF